Sequencing of this T cell receptor beta chain was carried out in a study of regulatory T cells in long-lasting Graves disease. Study-level points and caveats: Sharing of public clonotypes was greater in persistent patients (about 3,000) than in new patients (around 880).

This clonotype was observed many times. Its target is not known. With iRepertoire HTBI primers and Arm-PCR of CDR3 regions, TCR beta libraries were built. TCRdb reprocessed the multiplex PCR reads via MiXCR and lists one record per CDR3 protein. This sample yields around 450,000 distinct CDR3 sequences, of which roughly 15% are seen a single time; roughly 7.7% belongs to the top ten. This CDR3 is 16 amino acids long. Trimming cost V 6 bases and J 0 bases; bases outside gene matches: 8. Germline CDR1 is SEHNR and CDR2 is FQNEAQ (reference sequence). Time point: newly diagnosed GD, antithyroid drugs for less than 3 months. Extracted RNA from PBMCs served as the source of the TCR library. The sample was also reused in another study, on T cells in Graves' hyperthyroidism and ophthalmopathy. That paper adds: The HTBI set primed first-round TCR CDR3 RT-PCR.

The input for sequencing was peripheral blood mononuclear cells (PBMCs), taken at new diagnosis, from a patient treated with antithyroid drugs. This sequence was found in a woman in her forties with Graves disease. This sequence joins TRBV7-9 and TRBJ2-1; 7 nucleotides match TRBD1. In DNA form, the CDR3 reads TGTGCCAGCAGTCCCCTGACAGGGAGCTCCTACAATGAGCAGTTCTTC. It specifies CASSPLTGSSYNEQFF.